This note documents a single T cell receptor (beta chain) sequence. Its antigen target is currently unknown. Base qualities are missing; no much larger clone stands one base away. TCRbeta CDR3 regions were profiled by bias-controlled multiplex PCR amplification of genomic DNA with the immunoSEQ Assay. In the paper's pipeline: To quantify the absolute abundance of each unique TCRbeta CDR3 region, the sequences were collapsed and filtered. Two models were used to test differential abundance: a binomial model (Fisher-equivalent) and a beta-binomial model that adds time-dependent variance fitted from healthy donors. Clones with fewer than 5 combined templates were excluded, and clones with Benjamini-Hochberg FDR below 0.01 were called differentially abundant. Using the form v = (b*log(k)+a)^2, the beta-binomial variance was modeled as a function of the total template count across the two samples. Sourced from immuneACCESS, this table was stored by TCRdb with only in-frame sequences that have V and J called. A share of the clones is absent; for the studies checked, an unresolved V gene accounts for under half, and the remainder has no known explanation. V and J calls and clone size are as listed in that table; D and trimming were resolved from the DNA. Across this sample there are approximately 130,000 clones, with approximately 84% seen only once. In total, the top ten clones hold approximately 3% of the sample.

For CDR1 and CDR2, the germline V gene lists LGHNT and FRNRAP. Trimming takes 1 base off V and 4 bases off J; junction bases not matched to a gene: 12. From the cysteine up to the phenylalanine, the CDR3 has a length of 17 residues. Only the CDR3 portion is preserved as DNA: 51 bases, with reading frame beginning at the first base. During the collection period, no immune events, such as infections, were documented for the healthy donors. Healthy-donor blood repertoires served as a training cohort to calibrate time-dependent variance in a beta-binomial model of T-cell clone differential abundance. The training cohort was composed of about 10 healthy donors, 3 female and 7 male. Donor ages ranged from about 29 to 70 years, with an average of roughly 46 years. Whole blood from each healthy donor was obtained from a commercial supplier and was collected at three time points about two weeks apart. For immunosequencing, genomic DNA was extracted from unsorted whole blood.

This specimen comes from a study of identifying expanded T cells in peripheral blood (dated by TCRdb to between 2017 and 2020). In terms of the full investigation: Four technical replicates, made by sequencing separate aliquots from the same pool of genomic DNA, were compared pairwise. Results and caveats for the whole study, not just this receptor: The authors expected that over much longer intervals, such as months to years, biological variance in healthy repertoires might increase even further. The binomial model flagged around 1.2 differentially abundant clones between technical replicates but approximately 15 over approximately 2 weeks and around 20 over roughly 4 weeks. In all healthy donors, the variance in clone template counts between samples taken roughly 14 days apart rose significantly as total template count increased. Across all healthy-donor time intervals, the beta-binomial model significantly cut both the number of clones called differentially abundant and the false-positive rate.

The sequence is built from TRBV12-5 and TRBJ1-2, and 7 junctional nucleotides match TRBD1. The clonotype originates from a person between 18 and 70 years old in good health. Sample: blood. The CDR3: CASGLDIQGLRGYGYTF. At the DNA level, the sequence is TGTGCTAGTGGTTTGGACATACAGGGGCTTCGTGGCTATGGCTACACCTTC.